This passage covers 32 T cell receptor beta chains from one sample sequenced in a study of naive and memory T cell subsets. An equimolar mix of two oligonucleotides served as the beta constant-region primer for TRBC1 and TRBC2. The ligated cDNA underwent four PCR rounds using SP2 and nested alpha and beta constant-region primers. TCRdb reprocessed the UMI-ligation and nested PCR reads via MiXCR and lists one record per CDR3 protein. The table lists just over 80,000 distinct CDR3 sequences, around 9% of them singletons. Sequenced: naive CD8+ T cells from blood. The receptors were sampled from a human donor in good health.

This clonotype was seen many times. The chain combines TRBV4-1 with TRBJ2-3; the D call may be TRBD1 or TRBD2 (6 bases each). This CDR3 has 14 amino acids. From germline, CDR1 is MGHRA and CDR2 YSYEKL. Deletions cut 4 bases from V and 1 base from J, with 9 bases between. DNA for the CDR3: TGCGCCAGCAGCCGGGGGGCCCGCACAGATACGCAGTATTTT. Translating it yields CASSRGARTDTQYF.

This chain uses TRBV4-1 with TRBJ2-5; 9 bases fit TRBD2. The CDR3 runs to 17 residues. The V gene end was trimmed by 4 bases and the J gene end by 2 bases; junction bases not matched to a gene: 11. Germline CDR1 is MGHRA and CDR2 is YSYEKL. The CDR3 region is CASSRGGEREEQETQYF. CDR3 DNA sequence: TGCGCCAGCAGCCGGGGGGGTGAGCGGGAGGAACAAGAGACCCAGTACTTC.

This clonotype was observed a few times. The J gene is TRBJ2-1, the V gene TRBV5-6; D may be TRBD2 (6 bases). Trimming took off 5 bases at V and 2 bases at J, with 17 bases between the two ends. This CDR3 contains 16 residues. Germline V gives CDR1 SGHDT, CDR2 YYEEEE. CDR3 sequence reads: CASREGGMVPYNEQFF. In DNA, the CDR3 is TGTGCCAGCAGGGAGGGCGGGATGGTCCCCTACAATGAGCAGTTCTTC.

The chain has TRBV5-4 and TRBJ2-1, with 7 bases fitting TRBD2. CDR3 size: 15 residues. Per the germline V gene, CDR1 is SGHNT and CDR2 is YYREEE (reference sequence). V lost 5 bases to trimming and J lost 0 bases; unmatched junction nucleotides: 5. The CDR3 coding sequence is TGTGCCAGCAGATCGCGGGAGAGCTCCTACAATGAGCAGTTCTTC. As protein: CASRSRESSYNEQFF.

This clonotype has at least ten counts. The genes are TRBV5-1 and TRBJ2-7, with TRBD2 matching 13 bases. The germline CDR1 and CDR2 sequences are SGHRS and YFSETQ. CDR3 length: 16 residues. Unmatched junction bases numbered 10, after V lost 4 bases and J lost 6 bases. This chain's CDR3 is CASSATGTSGKREQYF. The CDR3 DNA is TGCGCCAGCAGCGCAACAGGGACTAGCGGGAAGCGCGAGCAGTACTTC.

This clonotype was found many times. V usage is TRBV3-1 and J usage is TRBJ2-3; D not certain. The CDR3 spans 14 residues. Per the germline V gene, CDR1 is LGHDT and CDR2 is YNNKEL (reference sequence). The ends were cut back, 1 base at V and 4 bases at J, with 9 bases in the middle. Written as DNA, the CDR3 is TGTGCCAGCAGCCAAGTTCGGGTCGCAGATACGCAGTATTTT. Translated, it gives CASSQVRVADTQYF.

The rearrangement links TRBV28 to TRBJ2-1; 10 bases line up with TRBD2. The CDR3 covers 15 residues. V was clipped by 3 bases and J by 7 bases; unmatched bases: 6. Germline assignment: CDR1 MDHEN and CDR2 SYDVKM. Here the CDR3 reads CASSFSSGRRNEQFF. CDR3 in DNA: TGTGCCAGCAGTTTCTCTAGCGGGAGACGGAATGAGCAGTTCTTC.

There are many counts of this clonotype. In DNA, the CDR3 is TGTGCCAGCAGCTTCATCATGGGGCAAGAGACCCAGTACTTC. Its protein is CASSFIMGQETQYF. This chain joins TRBV7-9 and TRBJ2-5; D is ambiguous. Germline V gives CDR1 SEHNR, CDR2 FQNEAQ (reference sequence). The CDR3 has 14 residues. Trimming took off 3 bases at V and 2 bases at J, with 10 bases between the two ends.

The V gene is TRBV15, the J gene TRBJ1-5, with unresolved D. The CDR3 length is 15 residues. The ends were cut back, 0 bases at V and 0 bases at J, with 6 bases in the middle. CDR1 and CDR2 (germline): LNHNV, YYDKDF (reference sequence). The DNA of the CDR3 is TGTGCCACCAGCAGAGACAGAAATAGCAATCAGCCCCAGCATTTT. It translates to CATSRDRNSNQPQHF.

At least ten counts were recorded for this clonotype. The chain couples TRBV4-1 to TRBJ2-7; D is unresolved. Trimming removed 0 bases at V and 3 bases at J, with 9 bases between. The CDR3 contains 14 residues. Germline CDR1 is MGHRA and CDR2 is YSYEKL. CDR3 DNA sequence: TGCGCCAGCAGCCAAGATCAAGGGTTCTACGAGCAGTACTTC. This gives the protein CASSQDQGFYEQYF.

In its sample, this clonotype was seen a few times. The chain joins TRBV12-3 or TRBV12-4 to TRBJ1-5; 7 nucleotides line up with TRBD1. With V trimmed by 6 bases and J by 4 bases, 6 bases remained unmatched. CDR3 length: 14 amino acids. CDR3 DNA sequence: TGTGCCAGCAGCTATGGGACAGAGAATCAGCCCCAGCATTTT. Protein product: CASSYGTENQPQHF.

This clonotype was picked up many times. The J gene is TRBJ1-1, the V gene TRBV7-9, with D unresolved. V lost 7 bases and J 6 bases, leaving 15 bases between the germline ends. The length of the CDR3 is 13 residues. Germline loops: CDR1 SEHNR, CDR2 FQNEAQ (reference sequence). The CDR3 DNA reads TGTGCCAGCACCCCTCGGGGTTCGGCTGAAGCTTTCTTT. It codes for CASTPRGSAEAFF.

The chain joins TRBV10-3 to TRBJ2-1; 8 nucleotides line up with TRBD1. Germline lookup yields CDR1 ENHRY and CDR2 SYGVKD. The CDR3 is 15 amino acids. The trim removed 10 bases at V and 3 bases at J, leaving 11 bases unmatched. The chain's CDR3 is CATRLGDRIYNEQFF. The CDR3 nucleotides are TGTGCCACCCGACTTGGGGACAGGATCTACAATGAGCAGTTCTTC.

V usage is TRBV29-1 and J usage is TRBJ1-1; no clear D gene. The germline V gene encodes CDR1 SQVTM and CDR2 ANQGSEA. The V and J ends lost 3 bases and 4 bases respectively, with 9 bases between them. The CDR3 runs 12 residues. The CDR3 region has the DNA TGCAGCGTTGAGAGGGTGAGCACTGAAGCTTTCTTT. Translation gives CSVERVSTEAFF.

This clonotype has ten or more counts. This chain uses TRBV27 with TRBJ2-1; D is undetermined. V was shortened by 5 bases and J by 6 bases, with 14 bases between the two germline ends. From germline, CDR1 is MNHEY and CDR2 SMNVEV (reference sequence). The CDR3 totals 14 residues. CDR3 nucleotide sequence: TGTGCCAGCAGTAACCAAGGAACAGTCAATGAGCAGTTCTTC. This sequence encodes CASSNQGTVNEQFF.

This clonotype was seen at least ten times. The rearrangement joins TRBV6-5 to TRBJ1-3; D remains ambiguous. This CDR3 contains 14 residues. Germline CDR1 MNHEY, CDR2 SVGAGI. Deletions cut 6 bases from V and 1 base from J, with 10 bases between. This CDR3 reads CASRPQGSGNTIYF. The CDR3 DNA reads TGTGCCAGCAGACCCCAAGGGTCTGGAAACACCATATATTTT.

This clonotype has just a few counts. The chain uses TRBV9 and TRBJ2-2; TRBD2 is a possible D gene (6 bases). Trimming took off 2 bases at V and 3 bases at J, with 11 bases between the two ends. Germline-derived CDR1 and CDR2 are SGDLS and YYNGEE. The CDR3 covers 15 residues. Here the CDR3 reads CASSVSGSDTGELFF. The CDR3 bases are TGTGCCAGCAGCGTCTCCGGGAGCGACACCGGGGAGCTGTTTTTT.

In this sample, this clonotype turned up many times. CDR3 nucleotide sequence: TGCGCCAGCAGCCCCGACGGGCCATGGGAGACCCAGTACTTC. Encoded protein: CASSPDGPWETQYF. V is TRBV5-1 and J is TRBJ2-5; D gene unclear. V shed 4 bases and J shed 5 bases, with 15 bases lying between them. The CDR3 length is 14 residues. Per the germline V gene, CDR1 is SGHRS and CDR2 is YFSETQ. The whole variable domain, remainder taken from reference TRBV5-1 and TRBJ2-5, is KAGVTQTPRYLIKTRGQQVTLSCSPISGHRSVSWYQQTPGQGLQFLFEYFSETQRNKGNFPGRFSGRQFSNSRSEMNVSTLELGDSALYLCASSPDGPWETQYFGPGTRLLVL.

The chain carries TRBV7-8 and TRBJ2-1; the match to TRBD2 covers 9 bases. Germline CDR1 SGHVS, CDR2 FQNEAQ. V was pared by 5 bases and J by 4 bases, with 9 bases of the junction left unmatched. There are 16 residues in the CDR3. CDR3 in amino acids: CASSPISTSGYNEQFF. Written as DNA, the CDR3 is TGTGCCAGCAGCCCAATATCGACTAGCGGATACAATGAGCAGTTCTTC.

This clonotype was picked up many times. The CDR3 region has the DNA TGCAGCGTTGGGGAGGACGGCTCCAATCAGCCCCAGCATTTT. Protein sequence: CSVGEDGSNQPQHF. V and J are TRBV29-1 and TRBJ1-5; D is ambiguous. The CDR3 consists of 14 residues. V dropped 4 bases and J dropped 3 bases, with 13 bases sitting between them. CDR1 is SQVTM, CDR2 ANQGSEA, per germline.

This clonotype was picked up a small number of times. The V call is TRBV13, the J call TRBJ1-1; the D gene is possibly TRBD1 (6 bases). Germline CDR1 reads PRHDT; CDR2 reads FYEKMQ (reference sequence). This CDR3 is 15 amino acids long. Trimming shortened V by 5 bases and J by 0 bases, and 13 bases separated the two germline ends. CDR3 bases: TGTGCCAGCAGCACCTGGGGACAAATGAACACTGAAGCTTTCTTT. Encoded protein: CASSTWGQMNTEAFF.

V usage is TRBV14 and J usage is TRBJ2-5, with TRBD1 identical over 8 bases. From germline, CDR1 is SGHDN and CDR2 FVKESK. V gave up 1 base and J gave up 6 bases; unmatched junction bases: 7. The CDR3 contains 15 residues. In nucleotides, the CDR3 is TGTGCCAGCAGCCAAGGTCCAGGGGGCTGGAAGACCCAGTACTTC. It is translated as CASSQGPGGWKTQYF. Supplemented by reference TRBV14 and TRBJ2-5, the full variable domain reads EAGVTQFPSHSVIEKGQTVTLRCDPISGHDNLYWYRRVMGKEIKFLLHFVKESKQDESGMPNNRFLAERTGGTYSTLKVQPAELEDSGVYFCASSQGPGGWKTQYFGPGTRLLVL.

Ten or more counts support this clonotype. V is TRBV27 and J is TRBJ1-2; 8 nucleotides align to TRBD1. Looked up from germline, CDR1 is MNHEY and CDR2 is SMNVEV (reference sequence). The CDR3 covers 13 residues. Trimming cost V 5 bases and J 6 bases; bases outside gene matches: 5. CDR3 amino acids: CASSVTGGNGYTF. In nucleotides, the CDR3 is TGTGCCAGCAGTGTTACAGGGGGTAATGGCTACACCTTC.

The sample holds many counts of this clonotype. The gene calls are TRBV29-1 and TRBJ2-3; 8 nucleotides align to TRBD2. J gave up 3 bases and V 0 bases, and 5 bases lay outside the gene matches. The CDR3 has 15 amino acids. Germline values: CDR1 SQVTM, CDR2 ANQGSEA. For the CDR3, the DNA is TGCAGCGTTGAAGAAGGGGGACTAGGGACAGATACGCAGTATTTT. Amino acid sequence: CSVEEGGLGTDTQYF.

This clonotype was detected ten times or more. In DNA, the CDR3 is TGTGCCAGCAGCCCATACCGGGCCCCAAATCAGCCCCAGCATTTT. Its translation: CASSPYRAPNQPQHF. The chain joins TRBV3-1 to TRBJ1-5; no clear D. Germline V gene lookup returns CDR1 LGHDT and CDR2 YNNKEL (reference sequence). The V and J ends lost 4 bases and 4 bases respectively, with 14 bases between them. This CDR3 region has 15 residues.

This clonotype was recorded at least ten times. The J gene is TRBJ2-4, the V gene TRBV29-1, with TRBD2 identical over 9 bases. J was trimmed by 0 bases and V by 6 bases; bases with no gene match: 3. The CDR3 length is 14 residues. Germline assignment: CDR1 SQVTM and CDR2 ANQGSEA. CDR3 DNA sequence: TGCAGCGTAGCGGGAGGCCTAGCCAAAAACATTCAGTACTTC. It is translated as CSVAGGLAKNIQYF.

For the CDR3, the DNA is TGTGCCACCAGCAGAGGACCTCGAGGGACTACTTCCGCCTACGAGCAGTACTTC. Its protein is CATSRGPRGTTSAYEQYF. The chain employs TRBV15 and TRBJ2-7; 7 bases map to TRBD2. Looked up from germline, CDR1 is LNHNV and CDR2 is YYDKDF (reference sequence). The CDR3 consists of 18 residues. The ends lost 1 base at V and 2 bases at J; junction bases unmatched: 14.

This clonotype was seen repeatedly, ten times or more. The CDR3 region is CAISDGTSRLAQYF. CDR3 in DNA: TGTGCCATCAGTGACGGAACTAGCAGATTAGCCCAGTACTTC. The chain couples TRBV10-3 to TRBJ2-5; D is perhaps TRBD2 (6 bases). This CDR3 spans 14 amino acids. The germline CDR1 and CDR2 sequences are ENHRY and SYGVKD. The V and J ends lost 3 bases and 9 bases respectively, with 17 bases between them.

This clonotype has more than one count but fewer than ten. The rearrangement links TRBV11-2 to TRBJ1-4; D unclear. This CDR3 contains 20 residues. Germline V gene data show CDR1 as SGHAT and CDR2 as FQNNGV. V was cut by 1 base and J by 0 bases, with 21 bases left in between. DNA of the CDR3: TGTGCCAGCAGCTTAGTATATCCGGCGAAACTTAAGGCAACTAATGAAAAACTGTTTTTT. Encoded protein: CASSLVYPAKLKATNEKLFF.

Ten or more counts support this clonotype. The chain is built from TRBV7-9 and TRBJ1-4; a weak D match, TRBD1 (5 bases). Looked up from germline, CDR1 is SEHNR and CDR2 is FQNEAQ (reference sequence). Trimming left V 5 bases short and J 6 bases short, with 16 bases between. This CDR3 has 15 amino acids. CDR3 region: CASSQFVQGDEKLFF. The CDR3 coding sequence is TGTGCCAGCAGCCAGTTTGTCCAGGGCGATGAAAAACTGTTTTTT.

This clonotype was counted only a few times. The gene calls are TRBV20-1 and TRBJ1-2, with a possible D match to TRBD1 (6 bases). Germline CDR1 reads DFQATT; CDR2 reads SNEGSKA (reference sequence). Trimming removed 6 bases at V and 2 bases at J, with 16 bases between. The CDR3 has 14 amino acids. The CDR3 nucleotides read TGCAGTGCGGATTCACAGGGACGGAACTATGGCTACACCTTC. Amino acids: CSADSQGRNYGYTF.

This clonotype came up many times. The chain combines TRBV27 with TRBJ2-2; TRBD2 is a possible D gene (6 bases). The V gene lost 2 bases and the J gene lost 4 bases, with 11 bases spanning the gap. CDR1 and CDR2 from the germline V gene are MNHEY and SMNVEV (reference sequence). The CDR3 extends over 15 amino acids. For the CDR3, the DNA is TGTGCCAGCAGTTTAGGCGGTAGCGGCACCGGGGAGCTGTTTTTT. Amino acids: CASSLGGSGTGELFF.